This T cell receptor (beta chain) comes out of a study of blood T cell repertoires in COVID-19. Study information: The analysed material was cDNA or gDNA that came from T cells, B-cell-depleted T cells, or PBMCs.

This table comes from immunoSEQ multiplex PCR, and its TCRdb copy is limited to in-frame clones, with some not included. The sample holds about 97,000 clones, about 87% seen once. The length of the CDR3 is 15 residues. CDR1 is SGHTA and CDR2 is FQGNSA in the germline V gene. The germline V and J ends were trimmed by 3 bases and 0 bases, with 12 bases remaining between them. What was sequenced was peripheral blood. The J gene is TRBJ2-7, the V gene TRBV7-2, with D unresolved. The TCR was taken from a young woman with acute or convalescent COVID-19. DNA for the CDR3: TGTGCCAGCAGCTTCTCCCAAACAACCTCCTACGAGCAGTACTTC. Translated: CASSFSQTTSYEQYF.